This T cell receptor (beta chain) was sequenced during a study of blood T cell repertoires in COVID-19. Study context: Material from acute and convalescent COVID-19 was sourced from the United States, Italy and Spain. T cells, B-cell-depleted T cells, or PBMCs supplied cDNA or gDNA.

This CDR3 has 16 amino acids. The J segment lost 6 bases and the V segment lost 1 base, leaving 10 bases of the junction unmatched. Germline V gene data show CDR1 as MGHRA and CDR2 as YSYEKL. The protocol was immunoSEQ multiplex PCR, while the TCRdb copy is restricted to in-frame clones and leaves out a portion. The sample shows about 68,000 clones, 70% to 80% of them seen only once. The genes are TRBV4-1 and TRBJ2-3; 7 bases are a match to TRBD1. Sequenced material: peripheral blood. This receptor was obtained from a human donor in a cohort sampled during active COVID-19. The CDR3 loop is CASSQGGTGVGDTQYF. The CDR3 nucleotides read TGCGCCAGCAGCCAAGGGGGAACAGGGGTAGGCGATACGCAGTATTTT.